The 8 T cell receptor beta chains given below trace back to one sample, sequenced in a study of cytomegalovirus exposure and HLA in healthy donors. Primers included in the PCR were 60 Vbeta and 13 Jbeta primers. Assay: immunoSEQ multiplex PCR; the TCRdb copy retains only in-frame clones and omits some. The table lists a few hundred thousand clones, about 79% of them singletons, with around 2% in the top ten. Input material: PBMCs. The receptors were sampled from a man between 18 and 29 years old in good health and CMV-seronegative.

The rearrangement links TRBV30 to TRBJ2-5, with 13 bases lining up with TRBD2. CDR3 length: 16 amino acids. From germline, CDR1 is GTSNPN and CDR2 SVGIG (reference sequence). The trim removed 4 bases at V and 0 bases at J, leaving 5 bases unmatched. CDR3 sequence: CAWTTGLAGDQETQYF. The CDR3 DNA sequence: TGTGCCTGGACCACAGGACTAGCGGGGGACCAAGAGACCCAGTACTTC.

The rearrangement uses TRBV7-2 and TRBJ2-7, with 8 bases identical to TRBD2. The CDR3 runs 13 residues. Trimming at V came to 5 bases and at J to 7 bases, leaving 7 bases not matched to a gene. Germline loops: CDR1 SGHTA, CDR2 FQGNSA. CDR3 DNA: TGTGCCAGCAGCGACTTGCGGGGGGAAGAGCAGTACTTC. This gives the protein CASSDLRGEEQYF.

The chain links TRBV11-1 to TRBJ1-3; the match to TRBD1 covers 8 bases. The germline gives CDR1 SGHAT, CDR2 FQDESV (reference sequence). J gave up 4 bases and V 3 bases, and 8 bases lay outside the gene matches. The CDR3 length is 16 residues. CDR3 sequence reads: CASSFAGGFNGNTIYF. CDR3 sequence (DNA): TGTGCCAGCAGCTTCGCAGGGGGCTTCAACGGAAACACCATATATTTT.

Only one count was recorded for this clone. V gene TRBV19 combines with J gene TRBJ2-7, with D perhaps matching TRBD1 (6 bases). V was clipped by 10 bases and J by 10 bases, with 26 bases between them. The CDR3 runs to 14 residues. Germline lookup yields CDR1 LNHDA and CDR2 SQIVND (reference sequence). Written as DNA, the CDR3 is TGTGCCAACACAACCGGGACACCGGAACGAGGACAGTACTTC. It codes for CANTTGTPERGQYF.

This chain joins TRBV6-1 and TRBJ1-3, with no clear D. The CDR3 runs to 16 residues. The germline gives CDR1 MNHNS, CDR2 SASEGT. V was shortened by 2 bases and J by 0 bases, with 11 bases between the two germline ends. CDR3 nucleotide sequence: TGTGCCAGCAGTGAACACAGTCCTACCTCTGGAAACACCATATATTTT. Its protein is CASSEHSPTSGNTIYF.

This rearrangement joins TRBV5-1 to TRBJ1-4, with TRBD1 matching 7 bases. The CDR3 is 15 amino acids. The V gene's germline CDR1 is SGHRS and CDR2 YFSETQ. V lost 4 bases and J lost 3; bases outside the gene matches: 6. As DNA, the CDR3 is TGCGCCAGCAGCGCCGGGACAGCGTCTAATGAAAAACTGTTTTTT. Its translation is CASSAGTASNEKLFF.

The chain employs TRBV14 and TRBJ2-5, with 9 positions matching TRBD1. With 1 base clipped from V and 4 bases from J, the junction kept 4 bases outside the gene matches. The CDR3 length is 15 residues. Germline CDR1 reads SGHDN; CDR2 reads FVKESK. The CDR3, as DNA: TGTGCCAGCAGCCAAGGGGGACAGGGCGGAGAGACCCAGTACTTC. This encodes CASSQGGQGGETQYF. The full variable domain, in which reference TRBV14 and TRBJ2-5 provide the parts outside the CDR3, is EAGVTQFPSHSVIEKGQTVTLRCDPISGHDNLYWYRRVMGKEIKFLLHFVKESKQDESGMPNNRFLAERTGGTYSTLKVQPAELEDSGVYFCASSQGGQGGETQYFGPGTRLLVL.

There are a few counts of this clone. This rearrangement joins TRBV28 to TRBJ2-1; 8 nucleotides agree with TRBD2. This CDR3 is built from 16 residues. Germline V gives CDR1 MDHEN, CDR2 SYDVKM. Trimming removed 5 bases from V and 7 bases from J; junction bases left unmatched: 13. In DNA form, the CDR3 reads TGTGCCAGCAGTGTCGTCACGGGAGGGCTTGGAAATGAGCAGTTCTTC. Translated, it gives CASSVVTGGLGNEQFF.